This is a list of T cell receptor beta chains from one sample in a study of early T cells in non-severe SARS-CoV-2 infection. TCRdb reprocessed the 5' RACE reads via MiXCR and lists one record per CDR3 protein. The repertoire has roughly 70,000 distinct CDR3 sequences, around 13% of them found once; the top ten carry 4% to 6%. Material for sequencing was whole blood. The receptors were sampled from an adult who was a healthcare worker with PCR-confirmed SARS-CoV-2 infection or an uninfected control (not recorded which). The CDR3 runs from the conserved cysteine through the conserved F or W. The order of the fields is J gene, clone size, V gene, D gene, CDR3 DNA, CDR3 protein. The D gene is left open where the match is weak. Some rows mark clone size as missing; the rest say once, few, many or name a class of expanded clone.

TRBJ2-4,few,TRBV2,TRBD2,TGTGCCAGCAGACCCACCCCTAGACTAGCGGGAGGAAGCAAAAACATTCAGTACTTC,CASRPTPRLAGGSKNIQYF
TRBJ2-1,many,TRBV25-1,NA,TGTGCCAGCAGACGGGAGAATTTCGATGAGCAGTTCTTC,CASRRENFDEQFF
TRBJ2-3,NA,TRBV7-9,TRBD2,TGTGCCAGCAACCTACTAGCGGGAGGGCCGGATACGCAGTATTTT,CASNLLAGGPDTQYF
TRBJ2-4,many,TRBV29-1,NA,TGCAGCGTTGAACAAGGCTCCAAAAACATTCAGTACTTC,CSVEQGSKNIQYF
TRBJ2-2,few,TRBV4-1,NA,TGCGCCAGCAGCCAAGAATCCGGGTTAGTAGGACCGAACACCGGGGAGCTGTTTTTT,CASSQESGLVGPNTGELFF
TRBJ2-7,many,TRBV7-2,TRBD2,TGTGCCAGCAGCCTGGGACTAGGTCGCTACGAGCAGTACTTC,CASSLGLGRYEQYF
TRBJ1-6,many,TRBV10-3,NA,TGTGCCATCAGTGGGACGGGGGCGGATTCACCCCTCCACTTT,CAISGTGADSPLHF
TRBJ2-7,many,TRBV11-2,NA,TGTGCCAGCAGCCAGATGGGCTACGAGCAGTACTTC,CASSQMGYEQYF
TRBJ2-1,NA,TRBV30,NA,TGTGCCTGGAGTCCCTCCTACAATGAGCAGTTCTTC,CAWSPSYNEQFF
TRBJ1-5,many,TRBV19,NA,TGTGCCAGTAGTCAATGGTCCTACAATCAGCCCCAGCATTTT,CASSQWSYNQPQHF
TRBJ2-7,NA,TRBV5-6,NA,TGTGCCAGCAACCCTTCGATGAGGGGGATTTACGAGCAGTACTTC,CASNPSMRGIYEQYF
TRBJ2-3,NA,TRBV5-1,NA,TGCGCCAGCAGCTTGGGAGAGAGGCCAGATACGCAGTATTTT,CASSLGERPDTQYF
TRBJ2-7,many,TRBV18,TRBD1,TGTGCCAGCTCACCTACAGGGGGCGGGTACGAGCAGTACTTC,CASSPTGGGYEQYF
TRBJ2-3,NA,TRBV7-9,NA,TGTGCCACCCGCTGGGGGGAAACAGATACGCAGTATTTT,CATRWGETDTQYF
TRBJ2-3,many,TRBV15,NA,TGTGCCACCAGCAGATCCACAGGGGATACGCAGTATTTT,CATSRSTGDTQYF
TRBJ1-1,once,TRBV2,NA,TGTGCCAGCACTTTGGACGGGAACACTGAAGCTTTCTTT,CASTLDGNTEAFF
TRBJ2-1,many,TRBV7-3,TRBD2,TGTGCCAGCAGCTTACGGGCTAGCGGGAGGAGCTCCTACAATGAGCAGTTCTTC,CASSLRASGRSSYNEQFF
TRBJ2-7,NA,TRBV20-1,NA,TGCAGTGCTACTCACTCCTACGAGCAGTACTTC,CSATHSYEQYF
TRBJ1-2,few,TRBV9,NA,TGTGCCAGCAGCGTAGGTAGGGGATCCTATGGCTACACCTTC,CASSVGRGSYGYTF
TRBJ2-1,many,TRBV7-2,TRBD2,TGTGCCAGCAGCCGGACTAGCGGGATTTATCGGGATGAGCAGTTCTTC,CASSRTSGIYRDEQFF
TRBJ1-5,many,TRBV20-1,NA,TGCAGTGCTAGAGGGGGGCCGGGACGGAAAAATCAGCCCCAGCATTTT,CSARGGPGRKNQPQHF
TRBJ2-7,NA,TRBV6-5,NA,TGTGCCAGCAGTTACTCGTCTGGGACGGCCTCCTACGAGCAGTACTTC,CASSYSSGTASYEQYF
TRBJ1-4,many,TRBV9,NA,TGTGCCAGCAGCGAGTCGGGGCGTTCGTGGGGTGAAAAACTGTTTTTT,CASSESGRSWGEKLFF
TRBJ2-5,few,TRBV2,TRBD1,TGTGCCAGCAGTGAACAGGCAGGGGGCGAAGAGACCCAGTACTTC,CASSEQAGGEETQYF
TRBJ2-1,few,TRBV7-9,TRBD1,TGTGCCAGCAGCTTGGGGACAGGCTTCTCCTACAATGAGCAGTTCTTC,CASSLGTGFSYNEQFF
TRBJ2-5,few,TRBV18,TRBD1,TGTGCCAGCTCACCACGGGGGACAGGGAAAGTAGAGACCCAGTACTTC,CASSPRGTGKVETQYF
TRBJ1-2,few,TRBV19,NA,TGTGCCAGTAGTATACGTTTAGCTAACTATGGCTACACCTTC,CASSIRLANYGYTF
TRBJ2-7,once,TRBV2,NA,TGTGCCAGCAGTGGGATCGGGGACTACGAGCAGTACTTC,CASSGIGDYEQYF
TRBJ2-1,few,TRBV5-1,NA,TGCGCCAGCAGCTTGGCCGGGACACCGTACAATGAGCAGTTCTTC,CASSLAGTPYNEQFF
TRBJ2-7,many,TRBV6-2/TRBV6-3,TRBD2,TGTGCCAGCAGTTACTATAGCGGGAGTAGCCACGAGCAGTACTTC,CASSYYSGSSHEQYF
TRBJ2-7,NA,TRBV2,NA,TGTGCCAGCAAGAGGGGCCTCTACGAGCAGTACTTC,CASKRGLYEQYF
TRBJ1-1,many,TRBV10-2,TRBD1,TGCGCCAGCGGAAGACAGGGGAATGAAGCTTTCTTT,CASGRQGNEAFF
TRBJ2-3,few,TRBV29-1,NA,TGCAGCGTTGACGGGGGAACCCGCACAGATACGCAGTATTTT,CSVDGGTRTDTQYF
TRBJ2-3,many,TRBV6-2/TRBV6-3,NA,TGTGCCAGCGGCCGGGGAGATACGCAGTATTTT,CASGRGDTQYF
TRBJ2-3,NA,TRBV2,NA,TGTGCCAGCAGTGAAAATACCCTTTCCCCCTTTACGCAGTATTTT,CASSENTLSPFTQYF
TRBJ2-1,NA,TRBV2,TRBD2,TGTGCCAGCAGTGAAACTAGCGGGGCCGACAATGAGCAGTTCTTC,CASSETSGADNEQFF
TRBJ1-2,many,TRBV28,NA,TGTGCCAGCAGTTTCCCAGGGAGAGGCTACACCTTC,CASSFPGRGYTF
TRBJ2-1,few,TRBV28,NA,TGTGCCAGCAGCTCCCCGACAGTTCGGAATTACAATGAGCAGTTCTTC,CASSSPTVRNYNEQFF